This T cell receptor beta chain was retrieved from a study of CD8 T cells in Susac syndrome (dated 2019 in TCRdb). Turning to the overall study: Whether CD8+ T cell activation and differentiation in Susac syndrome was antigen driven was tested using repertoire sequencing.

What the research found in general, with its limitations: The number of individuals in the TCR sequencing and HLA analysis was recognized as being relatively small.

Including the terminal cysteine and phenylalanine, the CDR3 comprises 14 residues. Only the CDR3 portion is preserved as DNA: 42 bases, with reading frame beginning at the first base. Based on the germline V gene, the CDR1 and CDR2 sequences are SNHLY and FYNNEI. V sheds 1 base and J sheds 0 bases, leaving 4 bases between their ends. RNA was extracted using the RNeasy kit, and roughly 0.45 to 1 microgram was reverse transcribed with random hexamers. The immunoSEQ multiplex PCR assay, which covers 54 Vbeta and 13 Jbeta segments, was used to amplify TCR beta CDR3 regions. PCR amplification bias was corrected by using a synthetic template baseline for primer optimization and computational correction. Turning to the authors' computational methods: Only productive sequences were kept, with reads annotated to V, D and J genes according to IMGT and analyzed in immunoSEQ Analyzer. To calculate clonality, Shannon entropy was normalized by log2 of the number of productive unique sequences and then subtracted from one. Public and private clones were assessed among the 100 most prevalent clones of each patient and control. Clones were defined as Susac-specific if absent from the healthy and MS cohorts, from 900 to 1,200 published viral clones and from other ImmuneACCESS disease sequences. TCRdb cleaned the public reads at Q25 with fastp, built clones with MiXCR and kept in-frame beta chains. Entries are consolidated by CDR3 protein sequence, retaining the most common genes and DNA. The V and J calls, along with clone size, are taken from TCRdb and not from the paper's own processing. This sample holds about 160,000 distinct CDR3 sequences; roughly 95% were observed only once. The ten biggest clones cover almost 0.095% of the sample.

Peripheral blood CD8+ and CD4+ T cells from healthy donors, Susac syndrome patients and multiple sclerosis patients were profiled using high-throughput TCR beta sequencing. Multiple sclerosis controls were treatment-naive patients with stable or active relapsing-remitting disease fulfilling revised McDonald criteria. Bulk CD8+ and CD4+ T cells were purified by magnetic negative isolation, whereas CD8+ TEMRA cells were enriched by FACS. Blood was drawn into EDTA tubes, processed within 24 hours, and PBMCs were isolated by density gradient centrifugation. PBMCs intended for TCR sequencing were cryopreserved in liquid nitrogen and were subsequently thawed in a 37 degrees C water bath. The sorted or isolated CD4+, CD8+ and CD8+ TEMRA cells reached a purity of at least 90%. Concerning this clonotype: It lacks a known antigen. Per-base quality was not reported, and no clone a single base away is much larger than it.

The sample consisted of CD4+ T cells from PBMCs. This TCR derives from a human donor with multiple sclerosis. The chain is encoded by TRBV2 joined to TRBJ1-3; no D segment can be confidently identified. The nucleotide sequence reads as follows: TGTGCCAGCAGTGAAGGTTACTCTGGAAACACCATATATTTT. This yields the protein CASSEGYSGNTIYF.